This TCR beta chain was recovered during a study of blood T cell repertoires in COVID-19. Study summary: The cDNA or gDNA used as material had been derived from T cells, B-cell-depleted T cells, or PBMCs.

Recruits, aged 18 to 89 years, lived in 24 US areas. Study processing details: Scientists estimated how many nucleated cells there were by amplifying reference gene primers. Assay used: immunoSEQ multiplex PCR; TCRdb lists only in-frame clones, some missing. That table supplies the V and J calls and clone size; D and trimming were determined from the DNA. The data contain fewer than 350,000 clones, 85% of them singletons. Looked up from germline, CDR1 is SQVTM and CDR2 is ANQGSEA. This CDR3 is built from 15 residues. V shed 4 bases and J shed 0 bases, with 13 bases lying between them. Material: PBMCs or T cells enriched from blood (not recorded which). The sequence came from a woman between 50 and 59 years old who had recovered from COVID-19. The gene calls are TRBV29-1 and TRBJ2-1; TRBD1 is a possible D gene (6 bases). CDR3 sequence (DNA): TGCAGCGTTGTGCCCGGGACACCCTCCTACAATGAGCAGTTCTTC. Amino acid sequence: CSVVPGTPSYNEQFF.